The sequence of this T cell receptor (beta chain) was determined in a study of cytomegalovirus exposure and HLA in healthy donors. General study findings and limits: It was confirmed in vitro that a few of the CMV-associated chains were specific for CMV antigens.

A note on this clone: Its antigen is not known. At one end, the junction sequence differs from germline, possibly due to a read error.

The data were produced by immunoSEQ multiplex PCR, yet TCRdb's version contains in-frame clones alone and is incomplete. The table records about 130,000 clones, roughly 95% of them present only once. CDR1 and CDR2 (germline): MGHDK, SYGVNS. This CDR3 contains 12 residues. The sequenced sample consisted of PBMCs. The sequence came from a man aged 18-30 years in good health and CMV-seronegative. The J gene is TRBJ2-1, the V gene TRBV25-1, with 7 nucleotides matching TRBD2. CDR3 in DNA: TGTGCCAGCAGTGGGCTAGCGGCCAAAACGATCTTC. Its translation is CASSGLAAKTIF.